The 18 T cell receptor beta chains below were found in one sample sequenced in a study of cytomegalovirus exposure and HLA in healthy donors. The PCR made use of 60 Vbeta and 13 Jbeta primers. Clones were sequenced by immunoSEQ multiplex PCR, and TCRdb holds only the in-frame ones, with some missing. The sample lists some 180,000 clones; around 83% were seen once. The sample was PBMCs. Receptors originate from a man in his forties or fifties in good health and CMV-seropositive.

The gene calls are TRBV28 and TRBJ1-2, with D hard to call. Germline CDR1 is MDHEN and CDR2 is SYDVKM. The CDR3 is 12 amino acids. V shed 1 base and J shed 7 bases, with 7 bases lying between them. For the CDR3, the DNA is TGTGCCAGCAGTTTATCCCTCTCTGGCTACACCTTC. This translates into CASSLSLSGYTF.

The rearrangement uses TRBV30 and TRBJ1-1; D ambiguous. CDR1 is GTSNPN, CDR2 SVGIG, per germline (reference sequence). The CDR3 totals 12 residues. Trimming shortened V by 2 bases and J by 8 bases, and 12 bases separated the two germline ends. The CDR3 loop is CAWSPPHMEAFF. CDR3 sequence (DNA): TGTGCCTGGAGTCCGCCCCACATGGAAGCTTTCTTT.

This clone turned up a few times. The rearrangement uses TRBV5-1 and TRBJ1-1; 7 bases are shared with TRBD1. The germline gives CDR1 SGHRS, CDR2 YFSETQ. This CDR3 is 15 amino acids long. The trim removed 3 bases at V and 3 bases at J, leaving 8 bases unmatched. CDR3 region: CASSSTGDLDTEAFF. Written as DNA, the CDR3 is TGCGCCAGCAGCTCAACAGGGGATTTAGACACTGAAGCTTTCTTT.

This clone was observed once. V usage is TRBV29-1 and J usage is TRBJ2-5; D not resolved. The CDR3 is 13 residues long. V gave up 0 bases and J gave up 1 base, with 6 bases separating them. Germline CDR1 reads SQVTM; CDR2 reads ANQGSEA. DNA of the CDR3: TGCAGCGTTGAAGATCCTTTCCAAGAGACCCAGTACTTC. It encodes CSVEDPFQETQYF.

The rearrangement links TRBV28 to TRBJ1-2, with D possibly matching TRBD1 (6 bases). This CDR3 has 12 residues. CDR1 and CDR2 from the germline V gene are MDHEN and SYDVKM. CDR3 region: CASGGLGYGYTF. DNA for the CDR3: TGTGCTTCGGGGGGCTTAGGCTATGGCTACACCTTC.

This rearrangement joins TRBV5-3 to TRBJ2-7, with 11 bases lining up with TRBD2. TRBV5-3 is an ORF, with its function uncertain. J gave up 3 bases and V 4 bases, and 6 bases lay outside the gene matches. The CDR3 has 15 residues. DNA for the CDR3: TGTGCCAGAAGCAGGATAGCGGGAGGGTTCTACGAGCAGTACTTC. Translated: CARSRIAGGFYEQYF.

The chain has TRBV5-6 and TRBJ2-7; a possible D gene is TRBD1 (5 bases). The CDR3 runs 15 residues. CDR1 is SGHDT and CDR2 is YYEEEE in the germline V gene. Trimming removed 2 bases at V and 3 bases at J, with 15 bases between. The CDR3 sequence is CASSFRAAGRYEQYF. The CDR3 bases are TGTGCCAGCAGCTTTCGCGCCGCAGGGCGCTACGAGCAGTACTTC.

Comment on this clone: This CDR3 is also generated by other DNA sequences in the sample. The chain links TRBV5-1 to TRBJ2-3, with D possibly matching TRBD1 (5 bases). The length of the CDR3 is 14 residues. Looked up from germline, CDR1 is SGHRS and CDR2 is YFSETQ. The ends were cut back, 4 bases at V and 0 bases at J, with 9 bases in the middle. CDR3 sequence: CASSPRTSTDTQYF. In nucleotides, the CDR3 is TGCGCCAGCAGCCCTCGGACAAGCACAGATACGCAGTATTTT.

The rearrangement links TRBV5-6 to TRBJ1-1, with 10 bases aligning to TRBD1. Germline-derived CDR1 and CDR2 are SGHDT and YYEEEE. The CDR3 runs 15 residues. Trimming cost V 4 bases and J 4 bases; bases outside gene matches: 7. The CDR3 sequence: CASSPMDRGSTEAFF. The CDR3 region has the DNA TGTGCCAGCAGCCCAATGGACAGGGGGTCCACTGAAGCTTTCTTT.

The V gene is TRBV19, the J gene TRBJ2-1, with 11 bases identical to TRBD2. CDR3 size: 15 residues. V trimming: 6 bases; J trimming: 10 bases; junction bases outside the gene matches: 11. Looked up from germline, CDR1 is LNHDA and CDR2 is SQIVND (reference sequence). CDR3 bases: TGTGCCAGTAGGGAGGTAGCGGGAGGGCCGGGGGAGCAGTTCTTC. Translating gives CASREVAGGPGEQFF.

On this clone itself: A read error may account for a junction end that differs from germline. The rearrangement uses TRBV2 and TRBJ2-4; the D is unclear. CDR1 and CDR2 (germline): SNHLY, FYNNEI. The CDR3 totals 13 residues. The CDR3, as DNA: TGTGCCAGCAGCTCTATCGACAAAAACAGTCAGTACTTC. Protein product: CASSSIDKNSQYF.

The CDR3 region is CATSSRQGAYEQYF. The CDR3 coding sequence is TGTGCCACCAGCAGTCGACAGGGGGCCTACGAGCAGTACTTC. The genes are TRBV15 and TRBJ2-7, with 9 bases that match TRBD1. Germline values: CDR1 LNHNV, CDR2 YYDKDF (reference sequence). CDR3 length: 14 amino acids. J was trimmed by 2 bases and V by 3 bases; bases with no gene match: 2.

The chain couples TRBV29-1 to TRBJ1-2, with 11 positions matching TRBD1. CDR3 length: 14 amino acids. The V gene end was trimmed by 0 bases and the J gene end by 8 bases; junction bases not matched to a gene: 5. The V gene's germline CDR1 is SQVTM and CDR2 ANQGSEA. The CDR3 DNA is TGCAGCGTTGAAGAAGGACAGGGGGCGGGGGGCTACACCTTC. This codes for CSVEEGQGAGGYTF. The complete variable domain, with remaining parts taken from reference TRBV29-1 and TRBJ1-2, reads SAVISQKPSRDICQRGTSLTIQCQVDSQVTMMFWYRQQPGQSLTLIATANQGSEATYESGFVIDKFPISRPNLTFSTLTVSNMSPEDSSIYLCSVEEGQGAGGYTFGSGTRLTVV.

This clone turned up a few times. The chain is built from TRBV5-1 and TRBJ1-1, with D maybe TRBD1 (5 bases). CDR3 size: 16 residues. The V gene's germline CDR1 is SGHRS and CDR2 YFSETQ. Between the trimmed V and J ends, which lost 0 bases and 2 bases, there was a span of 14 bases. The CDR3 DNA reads TGCGCCAGCAGCTTGGACGGGACTTGGGGAAACACTGAAGCTTTCTTT. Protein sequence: CASSLDGTWGNTEAFF. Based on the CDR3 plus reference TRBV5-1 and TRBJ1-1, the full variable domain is KAGVTQTPRYLIKTRGQQVTLSCSPISGHRSVSWYQQTPGQGLQFLFEYFSETQRNKGNFPGRFSGRQFSNSRSEMNVSTLELGDSALYLCASSLDGTWGNTEAFFGQGTRLTVV.

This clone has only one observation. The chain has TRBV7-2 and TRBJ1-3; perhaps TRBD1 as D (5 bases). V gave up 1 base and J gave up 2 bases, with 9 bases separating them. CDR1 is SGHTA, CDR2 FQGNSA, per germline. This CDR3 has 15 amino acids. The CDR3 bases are TGTGCCAGCAGCTTAGGGGGCTCCGCTGGAAACACCATATATTTT. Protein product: CASSLGGSAGNTIYF.

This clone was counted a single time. CDR3 bases: TGTGCCAGCAGTGAAGGAAGAACAGGGGTTGTTTCCTACGAGCAGTACTTC. It yields the protein CASSEGRTGVVSYEQYF. V usage is TRBV6-1 and J usage is TRBJ2-7; 7 bases are a match to TRBD1. The trim removed 1 base at V and 1 base at J, leaving 10 bases unmatched. CDR1 is MNHNS and CDR2 is SASEGT in the germline V gene. This CDR3 spans 17 amino acids.

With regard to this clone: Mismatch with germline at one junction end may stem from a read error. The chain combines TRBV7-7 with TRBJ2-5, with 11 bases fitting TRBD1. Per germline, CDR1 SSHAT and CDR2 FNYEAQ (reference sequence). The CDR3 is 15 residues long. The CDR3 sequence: CASSLGGQGEETQYF. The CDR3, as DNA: TGTGCTAGCAGCTTGGGGGGACAGGGGGAAGAGACCCAGTACTTC.

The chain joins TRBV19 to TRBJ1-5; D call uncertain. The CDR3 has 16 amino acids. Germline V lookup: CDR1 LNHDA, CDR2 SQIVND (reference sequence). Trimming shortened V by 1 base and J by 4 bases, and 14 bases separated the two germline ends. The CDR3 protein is CASSIVSSEGNQPQHF. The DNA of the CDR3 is TGTGCCAGTAGTATAGTAAGTTCCGAGGGTAATCAGCCCCAGCATTTT.